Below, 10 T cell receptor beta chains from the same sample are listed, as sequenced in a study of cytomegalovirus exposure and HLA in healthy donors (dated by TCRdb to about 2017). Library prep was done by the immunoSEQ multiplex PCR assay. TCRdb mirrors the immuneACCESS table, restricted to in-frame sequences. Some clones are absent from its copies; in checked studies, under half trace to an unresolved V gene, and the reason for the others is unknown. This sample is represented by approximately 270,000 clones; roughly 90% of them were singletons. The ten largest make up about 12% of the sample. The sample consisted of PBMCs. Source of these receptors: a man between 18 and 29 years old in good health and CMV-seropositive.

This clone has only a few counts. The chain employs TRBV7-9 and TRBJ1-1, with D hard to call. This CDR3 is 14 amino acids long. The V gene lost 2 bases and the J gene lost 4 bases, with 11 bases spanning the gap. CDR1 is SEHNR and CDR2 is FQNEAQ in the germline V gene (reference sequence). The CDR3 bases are TGTGCCAGCAGCTTACTGCTCCCGAGCACTGAAGCTTTCTTT. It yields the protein CASSLLLPSTEAFF.

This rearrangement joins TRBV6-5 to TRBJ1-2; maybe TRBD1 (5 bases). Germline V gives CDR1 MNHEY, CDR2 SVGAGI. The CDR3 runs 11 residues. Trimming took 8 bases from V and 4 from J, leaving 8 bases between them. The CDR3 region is CASFTGYGYTF. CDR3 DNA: TGTGCCAGCTTCACAGGCTATGGCTACACCTTC.

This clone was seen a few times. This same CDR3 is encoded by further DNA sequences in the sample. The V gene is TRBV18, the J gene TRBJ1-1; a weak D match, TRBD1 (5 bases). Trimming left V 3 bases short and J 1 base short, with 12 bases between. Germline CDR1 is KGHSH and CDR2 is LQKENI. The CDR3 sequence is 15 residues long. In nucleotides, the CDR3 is TGTGCCAGCTCACCTCAAGGGGTAGGGAACACTGAAGCTTTCTTT. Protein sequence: CASSPQGVGNTEAFF.

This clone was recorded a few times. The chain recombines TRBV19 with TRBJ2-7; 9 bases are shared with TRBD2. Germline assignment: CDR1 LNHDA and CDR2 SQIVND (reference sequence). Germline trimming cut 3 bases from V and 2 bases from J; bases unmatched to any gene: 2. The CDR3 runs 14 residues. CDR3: CASSMGGRAYEQYF. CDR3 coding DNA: TGTGCCAGTAGTATGGGCGGGAGGGCCTACGAGCAGTACTTC. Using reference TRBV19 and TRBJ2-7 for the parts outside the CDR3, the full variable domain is DGGITQSPKYLFRKEGQNVTLSCEQNLNHDAMYWYRQDPGQGLRLIYYSQIVNDFQKGDIAEGYSVSREKKESFPLTVTSAQKNPTAFYLCASSMGGRAYEQYFGPGTRLTVT.

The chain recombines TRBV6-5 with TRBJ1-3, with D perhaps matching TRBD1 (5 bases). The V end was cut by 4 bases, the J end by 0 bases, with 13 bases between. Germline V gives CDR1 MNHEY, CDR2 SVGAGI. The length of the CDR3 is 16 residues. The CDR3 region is CASSSAEGFSGNTIYF. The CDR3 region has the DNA TGTGCCAGCAGTTCCGCCGAGGGGTTCTCTGGAAACACCATATATTTT.

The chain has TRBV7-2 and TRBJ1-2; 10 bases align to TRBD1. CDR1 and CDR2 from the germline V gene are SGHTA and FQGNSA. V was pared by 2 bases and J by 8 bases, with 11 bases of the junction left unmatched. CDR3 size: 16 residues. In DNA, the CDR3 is TGTGCCAGCAGCTTAAGGTTGTCGGGACAGGGGCAGGGCTACACCTTC. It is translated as CASSLRLSGQGQGYTF.

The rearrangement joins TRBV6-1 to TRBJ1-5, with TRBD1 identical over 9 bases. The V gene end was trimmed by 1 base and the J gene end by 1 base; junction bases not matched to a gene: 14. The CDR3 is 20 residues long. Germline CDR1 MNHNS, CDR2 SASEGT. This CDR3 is CASSEVPGTGTGFSNQPQHF. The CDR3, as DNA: TGTGCCAGCAGTGAAGTTCCGGGAACCGGGACAGGGTTCAGCAATCAGCCCCAGCATTTT.

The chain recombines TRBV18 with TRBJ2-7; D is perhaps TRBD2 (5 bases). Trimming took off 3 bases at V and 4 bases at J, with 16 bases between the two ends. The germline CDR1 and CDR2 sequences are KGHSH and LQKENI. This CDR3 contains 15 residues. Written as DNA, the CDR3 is TGTGCCAGCTCACCCGCAACCGGGAACCGTTACGAGCAGTACTTC. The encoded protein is CASSPATGNRYEQYF. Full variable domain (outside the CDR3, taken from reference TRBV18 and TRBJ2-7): NAGVMQNPRHLVRRRGQEARLRCSPMKGHSHVYWYRQLPEEGLKFMVYLQKENIIDESGMPKERFSAEFPKEGPSILRIQQVVRGDSAAYFCASSPATGNRYEQYFGPGTRLTVT.

The DNA for the CDR3 is TGCGCCAGCAGCCAAGATCTTCCGACAGGGGACGAGCAGTACTTC. Amino acid sequence: CASSQDLPTGDEQYF. This rearrangement joins TRBV4-3 to TRBJ2-7, with TRBD1 identical over 8 bases. The CDR3 consists of 15 residues. Trimming cost V 0 bases and J 5 bases; bases outside gene matches: 6. Germline values: CDR1 LGHNA, CDR2 YSLEER.

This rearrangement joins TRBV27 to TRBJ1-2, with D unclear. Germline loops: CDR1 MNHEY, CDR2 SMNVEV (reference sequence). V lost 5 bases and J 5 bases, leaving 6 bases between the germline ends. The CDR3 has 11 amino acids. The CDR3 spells CASSPGYGYTF. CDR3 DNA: TGTGCCAGCAGTCCCGGGTATGGCTACACCTTC.